The rows below give T cell receptor beta chains drawn from one sample of a study of blood T cell repertoires in COVID-19. Clones were sequenced by immunoSEQ multiplex PCR, and TCRdb holds only the in-frame ones, with some missing. This table has about 430,000 clones, 70% to 90% appearing once. Input material: PBMCs or T cells enriched from blood (not recorded which). The receptors come from a woman between 25 and 40 years old with acute COVID-19. CDR3s include the opening cysteine and the closing phenylalanine or tryptophan. The order of the fields is V gene, J gene, D gene, clone size, CDR3 DNA, CDR3 protein. A D gene is named only where the DNA matches it firmly. Not all rows give a size; the values are once, few, many and, for expanded clones, a class.

>TRBV24-1|TRBJ2-2|TRBD2|NA
TGTGCCACCAGTGAGGTGCGGGGGGCGGAAACCGGGGAGCTGTTTTTT
CATSEVRGAETGELFF
>TRBV19|TRBJ1-2|TRBD1|NA
TGTGCCAGTAGTCCTCGGACAGGGGGCGTCGGGTCTTACGGCTACACCTTC
CASSPRTGGVGSYGYTF
>TRBV9|TRBJ1-1|NA|few
TGTGCCAGCAGCGTCGGGGGATACAAGAACACTGAAGCTTTCTTT
CASSVGGYKNTEAFF
>TRBV30|TRBJ1-6|TRBD1|NA
TGTGCCTGGAGTCAGGGGGATCGTTATAATTCACCCCTCCACTTT
CAWSQGDRYNSPLHF
>TRBV5-1|TRBJ2-1|TRBD2|NA
TGCGCCAGCAGCAAGGGCGGGGGGGCCACGAATGAGCAGTTCTTC
CASSKGGGATNEQFF
>TRBV19|TRBJ1-2|NA|NA
TGTGCCAGTAGAGGACAGAGCTATGGCTACACCTTC
CASRGQSYGYTF
>TRBV13|TRBJ2-3|NA|NA
TGTGCCAGCAGCCCCAGAGATACGCAGTATTTT
CASSPRDTQYF
>TRBV2|TRBJ2-7|NA|NA
TGTGCCAGCAGTGAAGGCAGGGGAGGGTCCTACGAGCAGTACTTC
CASSEGRGGSYEQYF
>TRBV12-5|TRBJ1-2|NA|NA
TGTGCTAGTGGTCTCTCGACAGTATCCCTTACTAACTATGGCTACACCTTC
CASGLSTVSLTNYGYTF
>TRBV7-6|TRBJ1-3|TRBD1|NA
TGTGCCAGCAGCTTAGCCGGGAGACAGGGGCATGGAAACACCATATATTTT
CASSLAGRQGHGNTIYF
>TRBV12-3/TRBV12-4|TRBJ1-1|NA|NA
TGTGCCAGCAGTTTACTAGGAACTGAAGCTTTCTTT
CASSLLGTEAFF
>TRBV7-9|TRBJ2-7|NA|NA
TGTGCCAGCAGCCTCAAGAGCTCCTACGAGCAGTACTTC
CASSLKSSYEQYF
>TRBV4-1|TRBJ1-1|NA|NA
TGCGCCAGCAGCCTAAAACAGTCGGTCTGGGGCCGGATGGGCACTGAAGCTTTCTTT
CASSLKQSVWGRMGTEAFF
>TRBV7-9|TRBJ1-1|NA|few
TGTGCCAGCGGAGGCACTGAAGCTTTCTTT
CASGGTEAFF
>TRBV12-2|TRBJ1-5|NA|NA
TGTGCAAGTCGCTTAGCGTGGACAGGGAGACAGCCCCAGCATTTT
CASRLAWTGRQPQHF
>TRBV10-3|TRBJ1-3|NA|NA
TGTGCCACCTTGGCCGTCTCTGGAAACACCATATATTTT
CATLAVSGNTIYF